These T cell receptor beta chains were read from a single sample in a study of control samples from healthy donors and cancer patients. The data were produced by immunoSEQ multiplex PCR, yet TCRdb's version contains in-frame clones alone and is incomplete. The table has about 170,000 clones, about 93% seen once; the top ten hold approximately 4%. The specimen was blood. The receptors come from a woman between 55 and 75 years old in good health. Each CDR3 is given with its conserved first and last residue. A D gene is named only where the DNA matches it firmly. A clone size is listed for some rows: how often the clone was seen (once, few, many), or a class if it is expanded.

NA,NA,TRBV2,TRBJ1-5,TGTGCCAGCAGTGTAATAGTAGACAATCAGCCCCAGCATTTT,CASSVIVDNQPQHF
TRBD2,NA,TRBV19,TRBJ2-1,TGTGCCAGTAGTGTCTTTAGCGGGTCTTACAATGAGCAGTTCTTC,CASSVFSGSYNEQFF
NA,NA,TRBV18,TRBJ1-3,TGTGCCAGCTCACGAGACGAGTACGTCGGAAACACCATATATTTT,CASSRDEYVGNTIYF
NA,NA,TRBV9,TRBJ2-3,TGTGCCAGCAGCGTAGCTAGCCCAGATACGCAGTATTTT,CASSVASPDTQYF
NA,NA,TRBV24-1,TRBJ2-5,TGTGCCACCAGTGATTTTGGGCGGCGCAGGGGGGTTCGAAAGACCCAGTACTTC,CATSDFGRRRGVRKTQYF
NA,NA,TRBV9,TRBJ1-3,TGTGCCAGCAGCACCCGGGACTTCTCTGGAAACACCATATATTTT,CASSTRDFSGNTIYF
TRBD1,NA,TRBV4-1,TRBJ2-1,TGCGCCAGCAGCCAGTTCTCCGGGACAGCATACAATGAGCAGTTCTTC,CASSQFSGTAYNEQFF
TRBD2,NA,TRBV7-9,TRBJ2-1,TGTGCCAGCAGCTTAGCGCTAGCGGGGGCCTCCTACAATGAGCAGTTCTTC,CASSLALAGASYNEQFF
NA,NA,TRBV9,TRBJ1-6,TGTGCCAGCAGCGTAACCGCAGGGGTCACCTATAATTCACCCCTCCACTTT,CASSVTAGVTYNSPLHF
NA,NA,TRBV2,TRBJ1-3,TGTGCCAGCAGCAAAGGGAGGGGAGTTTACTCTGGAAACACCATATATTTT,CASSKGRGVYSGNTIYF
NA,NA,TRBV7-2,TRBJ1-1,TGTGCCAGCAGCTTTCCAAATGAAGCTTTCTTT,CASSFPNEAFF
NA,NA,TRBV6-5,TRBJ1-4,TGTGCCAGCAGTTCACAACTAACAACTAATGAAAAACTGTTTTTT,CASSSQLTTNEKLFF
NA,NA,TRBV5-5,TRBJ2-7,TGTGCCAGCAGCTTGGAGGTCTCCTACGAGCAGTACTTC,CASSLEVSYEQYF
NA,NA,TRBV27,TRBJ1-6,TGTGCCAGCAAACCGAGCGGGACGGCCTTCAATTCACCCCTCCACTTT,CASKPSGTAFNSPLHF
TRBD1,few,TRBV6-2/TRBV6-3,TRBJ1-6,TGTGCCAGCAGTTACTCGACGGGACAGTATTCACCCCTCCACTTT,CASSYSTGQYSPLHF
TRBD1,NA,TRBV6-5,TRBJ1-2,TGTGCCAGCAAACAGGGGGTTAGCTACACCTTC,CASKQGVSYTF
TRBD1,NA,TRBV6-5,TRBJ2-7,TGTGCCAGCCTACCGGGGACAGGAAGCTCCTACGAGCAGTACTTC,CASLPGTGSSYEQYF
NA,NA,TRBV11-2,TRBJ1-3,TGTGCCAGCAGCTCCCTCAGACGGTTGTCAGGAAACACCATATATTTT,CASSSLRRLSGNTIYF
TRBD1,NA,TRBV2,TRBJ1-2,TGTGCCAGCAGTATCGACAGGGAAACCTATGGCTACACCTTC,CASSIDRETYGYTF
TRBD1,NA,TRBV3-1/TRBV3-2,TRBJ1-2,TGTGCCAGCAGCCAAGATAGGGACAGGGGGCAGGGCTACACCTTC,CASSQDRDRGQGYTF
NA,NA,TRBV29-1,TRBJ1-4,TGCAGCGTTGAACCCCGGGGCGGGGGAGCTAATGAAAAACTGTTTTTT,CSVEPRGGGANEKLFF
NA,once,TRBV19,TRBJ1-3,TGTGCCAGTAGTCCAAGGACGGATGCTGGAAACACCATATATTTT,CASSPRTDAGNTIYF
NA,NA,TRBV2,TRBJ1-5,TGTGCCAGCAGCTCCGGACAGCCCCTGTGGCAGCCCCAGCATTTT,CASSSGQPLWQPQHF
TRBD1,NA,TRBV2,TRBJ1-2,TGTGCCAGCAGTAGACAGGGGTGGTCCCTCTATGGCTACACCTTC,CASSRQGWSLYGYTF
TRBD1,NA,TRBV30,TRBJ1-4,TGTGCCTGGGCAACCCCTCCGGGACAGGGGGCTAATGAAAAACTGTTTTTT,CAWATPPGQGANEKLFF
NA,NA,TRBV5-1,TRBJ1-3,TGCGCCAGCAGCCCCGAGGTAACTGGAAACACCATATATTTT,CASSPEVTGNTIYF
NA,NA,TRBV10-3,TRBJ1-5,TGTGCCATCGGACGGACTAGCAATCAGCCCCAGCATTTT,CAIGRTSNQPQHF
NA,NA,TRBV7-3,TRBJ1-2,TGTGCCAGCAGCTTAGGTCACAGGGCTTATGGCTACACCTTC,CASSLGHRAYGYTF
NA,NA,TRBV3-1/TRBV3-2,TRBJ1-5,TGTGCCAGCAGCCCGGATAATAGCAATCAGCCCCAGCATTTT,CASSPDNSNQPQHF
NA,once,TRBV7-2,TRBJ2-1,TGTGCCAGCAGCTTCGGGACTCCATACAATGAGCAGTTCTTC,CASSFGTPYNEQFF
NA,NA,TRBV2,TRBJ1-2,TGTGCCAGCAAAGAGCAGGGGTATCCTAACTATGGCTACACCTTC,CASKEQGYPNYGYTF
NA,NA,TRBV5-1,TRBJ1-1,TGCGCCAGCAGCTTGGATGGGGTCATGAACACTGAAGCTTTCTTT,CASSLDGVMNTEAFF
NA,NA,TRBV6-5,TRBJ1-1,TGTGCCAGCAGTTACAATCTGGACACTGAAGCTTTCTTT,CASSYNLDTEAFF
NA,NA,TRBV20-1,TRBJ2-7,TGCAGTGCTGGGCCCTACGAGCAGTACTTC,CSAGPYEQYF
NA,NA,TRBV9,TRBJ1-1,TGTGCCAGCAGCGCCACACGAAACACTGAAGCTTTCTTT,CASSATRNTEAFF
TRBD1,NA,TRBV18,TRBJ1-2,TGTGCCAGCTCACCCCCCGGGACAGTAAACTATGGCTACACCTTC,CASSPPGTVNYGYTF
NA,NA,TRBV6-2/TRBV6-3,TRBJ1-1,TGTGCCAGCAGTTACTCAGGAAGGGACACTGAAGCTTTCTTT,CASSYSGRDTEAFF
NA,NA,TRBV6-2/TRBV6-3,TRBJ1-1,TGTGCCAGCAGTTACTCCTTAGAAGAACCAAGGAGTTACACTGAAGCTTTCTTT,CASSYSLEEPRSYTEAFF
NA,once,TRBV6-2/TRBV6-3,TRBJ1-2,TGTGCCAGCAGTTACCGGGGCGGCAATAACTATGGCTACACCTTC,CASSYRGGNNYGYTF
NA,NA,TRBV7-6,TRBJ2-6,TGTGCCAGCAGCCATGTGAGGGCCCGCTCTGGGGCCAACGTCCTGACTTTC,CASSHVRARSGANVLTF
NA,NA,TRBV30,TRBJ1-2,TGTGCCTGGACGCGGACTCCGGCGGTCTATGGCTACACCTTC,CAWTRTPAVYGYTF
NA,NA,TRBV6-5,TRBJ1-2,TGTGCCAGCACCCGAACCCCGAGGGAGTATGGCTACACCTTC,CASTRTPREYGYTF
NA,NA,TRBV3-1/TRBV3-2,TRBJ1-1,TGTGCCAGCAGCCAAGTCGTCCAGGGAGCGACTGAAGCTTTCTTT,CASSQVVQGATEAFF
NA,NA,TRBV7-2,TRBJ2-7,TGTGCCAGCAGCCGGAACTACGAGCAGTACTTC,CASSRNYEQYF
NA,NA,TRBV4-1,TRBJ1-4,TGCGCCAGCAGCCAAGCTATTCGGACATCTAATGAAAAACTGTTTTTT,CASSQAIRTSNEKLFF
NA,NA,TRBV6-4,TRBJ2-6,TGTGCCAGCAGTGACACAGGCCAGGGAGCCGGGGCCAACGTCCTGACTTTC,CASSDTGQGAGANVLTF
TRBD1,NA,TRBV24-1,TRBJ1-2,TGTGCCACCAGCACCACCGGGACAGGGCATAACTATGGCTACACCTTC,CATSTTGTGHNYGYTF
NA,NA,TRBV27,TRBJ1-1,TGTGCCAGCCATTCGTTCACTGAAGCTTTCTTT,CASHSFTEAFF
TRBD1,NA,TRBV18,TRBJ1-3,TGTGCCAGCTCACCGACAGGGAGAAACACCATATATTTT,CASSPTGRNTIYF
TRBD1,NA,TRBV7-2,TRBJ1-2,TGTGCCAGCAGCGTAGGACAGGACTATGGCTACACCTTC,CASSVGQDYGYTF
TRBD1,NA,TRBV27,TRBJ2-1,TGTGCCAGCAGGCGGACAGGGGGCAATGAGCAGTTCTTC,CASRRTGGNEQFF
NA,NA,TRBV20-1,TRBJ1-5,TGCAGTGCTGGGACAAATCAGCCCCAGCATTTT,CSAGTNQPQHF
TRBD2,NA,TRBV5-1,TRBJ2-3,TGCGCCAGCAGCTTGGGCTCTAGCGGGGGGGCCGGGGCAGATACGCAGTATTTT,CASSLGSSGGAGADTQYF